This TCR beta chain was sequenced in a study of control samples from healthy donors and cancer patients. The CDR3 covers 14 residues. With 1 base removed from V and 4 bases from J, the gap between germline ends came to 11 bases. Germline loops: CDR1 SGHRS, CDR2 YFSETQ. Produced via immunoSEQ multiplex PCR; TCRdb's table is partial and in-frame only. The sample yields fewer than 300,000 clones, more than 65% seen once. On this clone: The same CDR3 also results from other DNA sequences found in this sample.

The chain links TRBV5-1 to TRBJ1-1, with D maybe TRBD1 (5 bases). This receptor was obtained from a woman between 55 and 75 years old with lung cancer. Sequenced material: PBMCs. CDR3 loop: CASSLQGGGTEAFF. CDR3 coding DNA: TGCGCCAGCAGCTTGCAGGGTGGGGGCACTGAAGCTTTCTTT.